These 6 T cell receptor beta chains originate from one sample sequenced in a study of blood T cells in healthy people across ages. Primed by a sample-barcoded 5' primer and a J-beta primer mix, a second PCR proceeded for about 6 to 11 cycles. From the 5' RACE reads, TCRdb called clonotypes with MiXCR, one entry per CDR3 protein. The sample carries 1.5 million to 2 million distinct CDR3 sequences, almost 35% recorded once. Sequenced sample: blood. Every receptor here comes from a woman under 40 in good health.

The V call is TRBV7-2, the J call TRBJ2-7, with 9 nucleotides matching TRBD2. V shed 4 bases, J shed 3 bases, and the junction held 4 bases outside the gene matches. CDR3 length equals 14 residues. CDR1 and CDR2 (germline): SGHTA, FQGNSA. The DNA of the CDR3 is TGTGCCAGCAGCTCTAGCGGGGAGATCTACGAGCAGTACTTC. Translated, it gives CASSSSGEIYEQYF.

The rearrangement links TRBV27 to TRBJ2-5, with TRBD1 as a possible D gene (6 bases). The V gene lost 3 bases and the J gene lost 5 bases, with 13 bases spanning the gap. CDR3 length: 14 residues. Germline assignment: CDR1 MNHEY and CDR2 SMNVEV (reference sequence). CDR3 in DNA: TGTGCCAGCAGTTTCGGCAGGGGCGTGGAGACCCAGTACTTC. The encoded protein is CASSFGRGVETQYF.

This clonotype appeared a few times. This rearrangement joins TRBV20-1 to TRBJ1-5; 7 bases line up with TRBD1. V dropped 3 bases and J dropped 0; count of bases not matched to a gene: 2. This CDR3 region has 14 residues. Germline V gene lookup returns CDR1 DFQATT and CDR2 SNEGSKA (reference sequence). The DNA of the CDR3 is TGCAGTGCTAGGGGGACAGCTAGCAATCAGCCCCAGCATTTT. This gives the protein CSARGTASNQPQHF.

The chain carries TRBV3-1 and TRBJ2-7; 13 bases align to TRBD2. Germline V gene data show CDR1 as LGHDT and CDR2 as YNNKEL (reference sequence). The CDR3 is made up of 16 amino acids. Unmatched junction bases numbered 7, after V lost 6 bases and J lost 2 bases. CDR3 in DNA: TGTGCCAGCAGACCCCTGGGGACTAGCGGGGCCTACGAGCAGTACTTC. Its protein is CASRPLGTSGAYEQYF.

This clonotype has more than one count but fewer than ten. The chain combines TRBV3-1 with TRBJ1-5, with a possible D match to TRBD1 (5 bases). The CDR3 is 15 residues long. The V gene's germline CDR1 is LGHDT and CDR2 YNNKEL (reference sequence). V was cut by 4 bases and J by 4 bases, with 14 bases left in between. The chain's CDR3 is CASSPASRGNQPQHF. CDR3 bases: TGTGCCAGCAGCCCAGCCTCACGGGGGAATCAGCCCCAGCATTTT.

The chain couples TRBV5-1 to TRBJ2-3; no definite D call. The CDR3 length is 12 residues. Germline-derived CDR1 and CDR2 are SGHRS and YFSETQ. Trimming cost V 0 bases and J 6 bases, with 5 bases left between them. The DNA of the CDR3 is TGCGCCAGCAGCTTGGTTTGGGATACGCAGTATTTT. Protein product: CASSLVWDTQYF.